This TCR beta chain originates from a study of T-cell reconstitution after alpha-beta-depleted transplantation in children. This clonotype was detected a few times. V lost 0 bases and J 2 bases, leaving 18 bases between the germline ends. Germline loops: CDR1 SGHDT, CDR2 YYEEEE. The CDR3 runs 19 residues. Unique molecular identifiers were incorporated into the prepared TCRbeta library. Using its own MiXCR run on the PCR reads, TCRdb lists one record per CDR3 protein. Counted here are some 490,000 distinct CDR3 sequences, around 13% occurring once; the ten biggest clones make up 4.5% to 6%. The rearrangement links TRBV5-6 to TRBJ2-6; D is unresolved. The sequence came from a human donor who donated a stem cell graft to a child with combined immunodeficiency. The source material was PBMCs from the stem cell graft donor, sampled from the stem cell graft. The CDR3 nucleotides read TGTGCCAGCAGCTTGGTTCTGGTCTCAGGCAACGCTGGGGCCAACGTCCTGACTTTC. Its protein is CASSLVLVSGNAGANVLTF.